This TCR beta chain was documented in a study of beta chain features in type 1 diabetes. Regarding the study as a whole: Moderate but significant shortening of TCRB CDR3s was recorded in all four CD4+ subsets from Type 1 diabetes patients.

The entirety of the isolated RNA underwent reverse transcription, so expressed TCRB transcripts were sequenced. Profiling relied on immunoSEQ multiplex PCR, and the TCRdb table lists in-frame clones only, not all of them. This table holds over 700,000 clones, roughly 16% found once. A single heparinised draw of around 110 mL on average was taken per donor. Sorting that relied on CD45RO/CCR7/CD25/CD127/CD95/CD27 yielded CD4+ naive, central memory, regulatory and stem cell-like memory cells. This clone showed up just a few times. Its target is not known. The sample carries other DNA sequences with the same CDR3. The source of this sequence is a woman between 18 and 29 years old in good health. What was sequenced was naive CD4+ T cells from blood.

CDR3 amino acids: CASSFTGTSYEQYF. The CDR3 coding sequence is TGTGCCAGCAGCTTCACCGGGACTAGCTACGAGCAGTACTTC. This sequence joins TRBV7-2 and TRBJ2-7, with 8 bases that match TRBD2. Germline values: CDR1 SGHTA, CDR2 FQGNSA. The CDR3 covers 14 residues. The J segment lost 3 bases and the V segment lost 3 bases, leaving 4 bases of the junction unmatched.